Following are 6 T cell receptor beta chains from one sample sequenced in a study of blood T cell repertoires in COVID-19. TCRdb's table, derived via immunoSEQ multiplex PCR, lists solely in-frame clones and lacks some. Among 75,000 to 100,000 clones listed, 70% to 90% were seen once. Sequenced material: peripheral blood. Receptors originate from a man between 65 and 85 years old with acute or convalescent COVID-19.

The chain recombines TRBV10-3 with TRBJ1-6, with 8 bases that match TRBD1. CDR1 is ENHRY and CDR2 is SYGVKD in the germline V gene. V shed 9 bases, J shed 5 bases, and the junction held 6 bases outside the gene matches. The CDR3 has 14 residues. CDR3 sequence: CAISDRVNNSPLHF. The CDR3 coding sequence is TGTGCCATATCGGACAGGGTTAATAATTCACCCCTCCACTTT.

This clone showed up just once. The rearrangement uses TRBV7-9 and TRBJ2-7, with 10 bases matching TRBD1. Germline lookup yields CDR1 SEHNR and CDR2 FQNEAQ (reference sequence). This CDR3 is built from 15 residues. After removal of 5 bases from V and 1 base from J, the junction contained 5 bases not matched to a gene. The CDR3 DNA reads TGTGCCAGCAGCCCCGGGACAGGGGTATCCTACGAGCAGTACTTC. It specifies CASSPGTGVSYEQYF.

V usage is TRBV7-8 and J usage is TRBJ1-1; D gene ambiguous. CDR3 size: 15 residues. CDR1 is SGHVS, CDR2 FQNEAQ, per germline. V was cut by 5 bases and J by 3 bases, with 16 bases left in between. The CDR3 protein is CASSRRLLRDTEAFF. The CDR3, as DNA: TGTGCCAGCAGCCGTCGGCTGCTGAGGGACACTGAAGCTTTCTTT.

The chain recombines TRBV18 with TRBJ2-2; TRBD1 matches 7 bases. CDR1 and CDR2 from the germline V gene are KGHSH and LQKENI. CDR3 size: 19 residues. V shed 7 bases, J shed 1 base, and the junction held 18 bases outside the gene matches. CDR3 region: CASLSTSPRQGKNTGELFF. The DNA of the CDR3 is TGTGCCAGCTTATCCACCTCCCCACGACAGGGAAAGAACACCGGGGAGCTGTTTTTT. Drawing the rest from reference TRBV18 and TRBJ2-2, the complete variable domain is NAGVMQNPRHLVRRRGQEARLRCSPMKGHSHVYWYRQLPEEGLKFMVYLQKENIIDESGMPKERFSAEFPKEGPSILRIQQVVRGDSAAYFCASLSTSPRQGKNTGELFFGEGSRLTVL.

The chain recombines TRBV19 with TRBJ1-2; weak D call: TRBD1 (6 bases). Germline loops: CDR1 LNHDA, CDR2 SQIVND (reference sequence). The CDR3 runs 12 residues. The V and J ends lost 4 bases and 8 bases respectively, with 11 bases between them. The CDR3 sequence: CASSTGGSGYTF. The CDR3 region has the DNA TGTGCCAGTAGTACTGGGGGCAGCGGCTACACCTTC.

V is TRBV20-1 and J is TRBJ1-2; the D is unclear. Trimming removed 7 bases at V and 4 bases at J, with 7 bases between. The germline V gene has CDR1 DFQATT and CDR2 SNEGSKA (reference sequence). This CDR3 has 10 residues. In DNA form, the CDR3 reads TGCAGTGTTCCCGGCTATGGCTACACCTTC. Residues: CSVPGYGYTF.